This TCR beta chain is from a study of T cell responses to AZD1222 COVID-19 vaccine. Overall study findings and caveats: Reportedly, nearly half of unique spike TCRs recognized epitopes outside B.1.351/B.1.1.7 mutations. Two AZD1222 administrations were followed by greater Spike-specific TCR breadth and depth. Across spike, vaccine-associated CD4 TCRs were found, dominant at 160-218 and 743-854.

In its sample, this clone was seen once. Its cognate antigen is unknown. Pooled together were second doses at about 4 or about 12 weeks. Sequenced by immunoSEQ multiplex PCR; TCRdb stores in-frame clones only, minus some. The sample has 110,000 to 150,000 clones; about 90% are singletons. The V end was cut by 2 bases, the J end by 7 bases, with 8 bases between. The CDR3 runs to 12 residues. Germline CDR1 is MDHEN and CDR2 is SYDVKM. Sequencing used peripheral blood, obtained 28 days after the second AZD1222 dose. The origin of this receptor is an adult who received the AZD1222 COVID-19 vaccine. V is TRBV28 and J is TRBJ1-1; the D gene is possibly TRBD1 (5 bases). CDR3: CASSLGTGEAFF. CDR3 DNA: TGTGCCAGCAGTTTAGGAACAGGTGAAGCTTTCTTT. The full variable domain, with the rest looked up from reference TRBV28 and TRBJ1-1, is DVKVTQSSRYLVKRTGEKVFLECVQDMDHENMFWYRQDPGLGLRLIYFSYDVKMKEKGDIPEGYSVSREKKERFSLILESASTNQTSMYLCASSLGTGEAFFGQGTRLTVV.